The entry that follows covers one T cell receptor (beta chain) sequence. No antigen is known for it. Per-base qualities were not stored, and no clone one base away is much larger. This record belongs to a study of shared clonotypes between healthy human individuals (TCRdb year 2020). As for the study more broadly: The cohort included three men and a couple of women between 18 and 49 years of age. To increase sequencing depth and limit assay-specific biases, different laboratories used diverse techniques to prepare libraries and sequence TCR repertoires. Per donor, three plates each were used for CD4 naive and CD4 memory, two for CD8 naive, and one for CD8 memory. Leukapheresis yielded between about 0.94 and 10 billion PBMCs per donor. Blood TCR repertoires of five healthy adults were deeply sequenced to estimate repertoire size and the extent of clonotype sharing between individuals. Beyond this particular receptor, the publication reports: Only blood was sampled, and tissue TCR repertoires likely differ from those in blood. Because the study included only a small number of donors, the genetic and exposure-history diversity represented was limited. Pairwise subsampling led to the expectation that sequencing depth would affect the degree of clonotype sharing among donors. Rarefaction of sorted-subset datasets indicated incomplete sequencing despite the large sequencing depth. Across a few donors, around 5.4% of naive CD4, roughly 3.5% of naive CD8, about 2% of memory CD4, and roughly 0.4% of memory CD8 clonotypes were shared. Compared with non-shared clonotypes, clonotypes shared by all four sorted-subset donors had higher generation probabilities. Naive subsets generally had larger estimated clonotype richness than memory subsets did.

TCR CDR3 regions were amplified from genomic DNA by multiplex PCR using the deep immunoSEQ assay. Extracted genomic DNA from each cell subset was distributed evenly across all wells of several immunoSEQ 96-well plates, and each plate was treated as a replicate. For sorted subsets, about 210 ng of genomic DNA, equivalent to 25,000 to 35,000 T cell genomes, went into each replicate PCR. Purified libraries were quantified with a Qubit 3.0 fluorometer, sized on a Bioanalyzer 2100, and re-quantified with the KAPA Library Quantification kit. Every immunoSEQ 96-well plate was sequenced on a dedicated single-read 150-cycle Illumina NextSeq 550 flow cell. In the authors' own workflow: Because the immunoSEQ output included only junctional sequences and no quality scores, the filtering could not be the same as the filtering used for full-length reads. To assign V/J genes and CDR3, sequences were annotated against IMGT germline references using PyIR, a Python wrapper for IgBLAST v1.9. Reads were filtered out if the reads had weak V/J assignments (E-value above 1e-6), no CDR3, stop codons, out-of-frame junctions, or ambiguous translated residues. V3J clonotypes were defined as sequences sharing the same inferred V gene, J gene, and CDR3 amino acid sequence. Percentage overlap between repertoires was calculated by dividing the number of shared unique clonotypes by the size of the smaller repertoire. RTK rarefaction, the Chao1 estimator, and Recon v2.1 estimates of unobserved clonotypes were used to assess repertoire richness. OLGA was used to compute generation probabilities for all TCRbeta clonotypes that the gDNA method yielded from several donors. The source is immuneACCESS, and TCRdb retained only in-frame sequences with V and J called. Part of the clones is not carried over; for the studies checked, unresolved V genes explain less than half of this, and the remainder is unexplained. D and trimming come from the DNA, and the V and J calls and clone size come from that table. The table for this sample lists around 1 million clones; less than 85% of them were counted only once. The top ten clonotypes cover approximately 1.5% of the sample.

Donors were healthy HIV-negative adults with no recently reported acute infections or vaccinations. Every donor was a Caucasian adult residing in Nashville, Tennessee, USA. CD4+ T cells were enriched by magnetic negative selection; naive cells were then positively selected on CD45RA, and the negative fraction formed the memory subset. Blood was collected by leukapheresis, and PBMCs were isolated by Ficoll-Histopaque density gradient centrifugation and then cryopreserved in liquid nitrogen vapor phase. Analytical flow cytometry was used to check the purity and quantity of every magnetically sorted T cell population. Each sorted fraction had its genomic DNA isolated and then quantified by UV absorbance on a Nanodrop 2000c. The source material was memory CD4+ T cells sorted from blood. The cell subset or site label for this specimen denotes: CD45RA-negative fraction. This clonotype was sampled from a man between 18 and 29 years old in good health.

The DNA sequence is as follows: TGTGCCAGCAGTGAGGAGGACAGGGCCTTACGAGGCTACACCTTC. It codes for CASSEEDRALRGYTF. The chain is assembled from TRBV6-1 and TRBJ1-2; the junction holds 8 bases that match TRBD1. The CDR3 holds 15 amino acids from the cysteine to the phenylalanine. Only the CDR3 portion is preserved as DNA: 45 bases, with reading frame beginning at the first base. Trimming leaves V shorter by 3 bases and J shorter by 8 bases, with the junction holding 11 bases beyond the gene matches. Looking up the germline V gene yields CDR1 MNHNS and CDR2 SASEGT.